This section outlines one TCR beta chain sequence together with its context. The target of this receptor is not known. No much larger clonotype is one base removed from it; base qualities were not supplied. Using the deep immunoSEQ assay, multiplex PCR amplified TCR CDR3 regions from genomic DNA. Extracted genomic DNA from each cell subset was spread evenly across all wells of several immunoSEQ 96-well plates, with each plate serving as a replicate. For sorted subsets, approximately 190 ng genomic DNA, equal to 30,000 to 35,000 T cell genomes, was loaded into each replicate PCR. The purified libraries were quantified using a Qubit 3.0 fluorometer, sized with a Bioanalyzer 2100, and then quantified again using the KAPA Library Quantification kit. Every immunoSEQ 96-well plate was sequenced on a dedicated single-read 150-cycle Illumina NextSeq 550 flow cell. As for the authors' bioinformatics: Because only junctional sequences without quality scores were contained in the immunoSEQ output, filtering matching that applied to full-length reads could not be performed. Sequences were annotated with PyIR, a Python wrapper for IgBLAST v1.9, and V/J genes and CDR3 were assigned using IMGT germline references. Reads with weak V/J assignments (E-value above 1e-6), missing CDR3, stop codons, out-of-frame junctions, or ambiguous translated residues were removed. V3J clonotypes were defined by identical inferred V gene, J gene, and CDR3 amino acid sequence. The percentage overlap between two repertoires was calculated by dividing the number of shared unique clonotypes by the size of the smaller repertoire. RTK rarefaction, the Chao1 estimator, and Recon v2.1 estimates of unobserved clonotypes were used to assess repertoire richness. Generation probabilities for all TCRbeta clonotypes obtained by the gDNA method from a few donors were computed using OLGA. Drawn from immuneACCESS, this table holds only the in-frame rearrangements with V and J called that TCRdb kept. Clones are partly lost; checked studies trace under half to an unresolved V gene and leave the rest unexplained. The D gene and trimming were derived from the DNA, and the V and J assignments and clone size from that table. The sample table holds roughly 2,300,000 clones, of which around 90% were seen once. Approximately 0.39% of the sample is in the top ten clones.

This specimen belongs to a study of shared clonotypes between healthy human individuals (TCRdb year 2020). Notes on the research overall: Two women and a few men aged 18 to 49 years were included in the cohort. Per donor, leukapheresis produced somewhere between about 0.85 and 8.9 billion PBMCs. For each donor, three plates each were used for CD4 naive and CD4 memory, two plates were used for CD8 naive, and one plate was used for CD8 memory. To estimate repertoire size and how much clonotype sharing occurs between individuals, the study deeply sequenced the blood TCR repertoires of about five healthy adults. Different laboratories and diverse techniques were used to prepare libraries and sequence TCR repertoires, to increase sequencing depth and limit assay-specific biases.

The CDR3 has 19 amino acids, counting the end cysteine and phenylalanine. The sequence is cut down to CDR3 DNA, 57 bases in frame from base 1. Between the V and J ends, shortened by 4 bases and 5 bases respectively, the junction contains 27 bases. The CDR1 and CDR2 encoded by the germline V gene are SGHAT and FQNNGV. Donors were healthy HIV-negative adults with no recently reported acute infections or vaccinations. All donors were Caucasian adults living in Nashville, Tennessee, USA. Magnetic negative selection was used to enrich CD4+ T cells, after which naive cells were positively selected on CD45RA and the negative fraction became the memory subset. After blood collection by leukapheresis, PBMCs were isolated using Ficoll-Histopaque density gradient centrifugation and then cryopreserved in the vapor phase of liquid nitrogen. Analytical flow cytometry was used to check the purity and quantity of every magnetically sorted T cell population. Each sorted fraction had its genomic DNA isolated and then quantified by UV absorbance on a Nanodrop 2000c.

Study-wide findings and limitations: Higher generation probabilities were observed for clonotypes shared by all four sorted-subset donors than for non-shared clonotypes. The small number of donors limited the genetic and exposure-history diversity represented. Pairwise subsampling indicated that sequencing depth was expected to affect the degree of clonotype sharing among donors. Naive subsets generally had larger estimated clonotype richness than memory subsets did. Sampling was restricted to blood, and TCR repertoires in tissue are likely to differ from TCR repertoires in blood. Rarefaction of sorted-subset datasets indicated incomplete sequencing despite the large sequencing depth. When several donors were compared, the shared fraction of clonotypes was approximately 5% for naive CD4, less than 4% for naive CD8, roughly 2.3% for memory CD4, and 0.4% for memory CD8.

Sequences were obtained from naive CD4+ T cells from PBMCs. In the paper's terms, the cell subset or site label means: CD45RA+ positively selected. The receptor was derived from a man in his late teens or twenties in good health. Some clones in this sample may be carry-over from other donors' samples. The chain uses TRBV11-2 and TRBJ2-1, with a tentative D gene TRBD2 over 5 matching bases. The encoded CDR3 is CASSSVGRGEWTINNEQFF. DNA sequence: TGTGCCAGCAGCTCCGTTGGGCGTGGGGAGTGGACCATCAACAATGAGCAGTTCTTC.